A single sample gave rise to the 13 T cell receptor beta chains below, sequenced in a study of cytomegalovirus exposure and HLA in healthy donors. The repertoire was sequenced with immunoSEQ multiplex PCR; TCRdb's copy has only in-frame clones and lacks some. The sample has roughly 250,000 clones; around nine tenths are singletons. Sequencing input: PBMCs. The receptors come from a man between 18 and 35 years old in good health and CMV-seronegative.

V and J are TRBV6-6 and TRBJ1-4; weak D call: TRBD1 (6 bases). V was pared by 6 bases and J by 4 bases, with 9 bases between. Germline lookup yields CDR1 MNHNY and CDR2 SVGAGI (reference sequence). This CDR3 region has 13 residues. CDR3 residues: CASRQGVNEKLFF. Written as DNA, the CDR3 is TGTGCCAGCAGACAGGGCGTTAATGAAAAACTGTTTTTT.

V gene TRBV5-1 combines with J gene TRBJ2-3; 8 bases are shared with TRBD1. V lost 5 bases and J lost 1; bases outside the gene matches: 6. From germline, CDR1 is SGHRS and CDR2 YFSETQ. The CDR3 is made up of 15 amino acids. The CDR3 sequence: CASSDPGQGTDTQYF. In DNA, the CDR3 is TGCGCCAGCAGTGACCCGGGACAGGGCACAGATACGCAGTATTTT.

The chain joins TRBV5-1 to TRBJ1-1, with a weak D call TRBD1 (5 bases). V was shortened by 2 bases and J by 3 bases, with 11 bases between the two germline ends. The CDR3 has 14 amino acids. Germline CDR1 and CDR2: SGHRS and YFSETQ. The CDR3 here is CASSFGAVHTEAFF. The CDR3 DNA reads as TGCGCCAGCAGCTTTGGGGCGGTGCACACTGAAGCTTTCTTT. Using reference TRBV5-1 and TRBJ1-1 for the parts outside the CDR3, the full variable domain is KAGVTQTPRYLIKTRGQQVTLSCSPISGHRSVSWYQQTPGQGLQFLFEYFSETQRNKGNFPGRFSGRQFSNSRSEMNVSTLELGDSALYLCASSFGAVHTEAFFGQGTRLTVV.

V is TRBV7-3 and J is TRBJ2-1; D not certain. Germline V gene data show CDR1 as SGHTA and CDR2 as FQGTGA. Trimming pared 5 bases from V and 0 bases from J, leaving 8 bases between. The CDR3 extends over 14 amino acids. CDR3 DNA: TGTGCCAGCAGCCCAAGGAGCTCCTACAATGAGCAGTTCTTC. Its protein is CASSPRSSYNEQFF. The full variable domain, completed using reference TRBV7-3 and TRBJ2-1, is GAGVSQTPSNKVTEKGKYVELRCDPISGHTALYWYRQSLGQGPEFLIYFQGTGAADDSGLPNDRFFAVRPEGSVSTLKIQRTERGDSAVYLCASSPRSSYNEQFFGPGTRLTVL.

The chain joins TRBV28 to TRBJ1-2, with 7 bases that match TRBD1. The CDR3 runs 14 residues. Unmatched junction bases numbered 6, after V lost 3 bases and J lost 5 bases. The V gene's germline CDR1 is MDHEN and CDR2 SYDVKM. The CDR3 coding sequence is TGTGCCAGCAGTTTTGAAGGCAGGGGGTATGGCTACACCTTC. Protein product: CASSFEGRGYGYTF.

This clone was seen more than once but under ten times. The V gene is TRBV6-5, the J gene TRBJ1-3; D ambiguous. Germline V lookup: CDR1 MNHEY, CDR2 SVGAGI. V lost 5 bases to trimming and J lost 1 base, with 9 bases between them. The CDR3 contains 14 residues. CDR3 residues: CASSPSVSGNTIYF. CDR3 coding DNA: TGTGCCAGCAGTCCTTCAGTTTCTGGAAACACCATATATTTT.

There are a few counts of this clone. The chain uses TRBV19 and TRBJ1-6; TRBD1 matches at 7 bases. The CDR3 is 13 residues long. Germline loops: CDR1 LNHDA, CDR2 SQIVND (reference sequence). The V segment lost 3 bases and the J segment 13 bases; nucleotides outside the gene matches: 6. The CDR3 DNA reads as TGTGCCAGTAGTATGGACAGGCCTAAGCCCCTCCACTTT. This codes for CASSMDRPKPLHF.

V usage is TRBV6-5 and J usage is TRBJ1-6; 7 bases align to TRBD1. The CDR3 runs 14 residues. V shed 6 bases, J shed 9 bases, and the junction held 8 bases outside the gene matches. Germline V gene lookup returns CDR1 MNHEY and CDR2 SVGAGI. Here the CDR3 DNA reads TGTGCCAGCAGCCGCGGACAGGTCGCTTCACCCCTCCACTTT. This sequence encodes CASSRGQVASPLHF.

This clone came up once. The chain links TRBV9 to TRBJ2-2; TRBD2 might be the D (5 bases). Germline CDR1 and CDR2: SGDLS and YYNGEE. The V and J ends lost 3 bases and 6 bases respectively, with 12 bases between them. This CDR3 region has 14 residues. The CDR3 here is CASSATGNPGELFF. The DNA of the CDR3 is TGTGCCAGCAGCGCCACGGGGAATCCCGGGGAGCTGTTTTTT.

The chain couples TRBV6-6 to TRBJ1-1, with D maybe TRBD1 (6 bases). Deletions cut 6 bases from V and 8 bases from J, with 10 bases between. The CDR3 extends over 11 amino acids. Per the germline V gene, CDR1 is MNHNY and CDR2 is SVGAGI (reference sequence). CDR3 sequence reads: CASRHREEAFF. The CDR3 DNA is TGTGCCAGCAGGCACAGGGAGGAAGCTTTCTTT.

The rearrangement uses TRBV5-4 and TRBJ2-4, with D perhaps TRBD1 (6 bases). Between the trimmed V and J ends, which lost 0 bases and 0 bases, there was a span of 7 bases. Germline V gene sequence: CDR1 SGHNT, CDR2 YYREEE (reference sequence). The CDR3 consists of 15 residues. CDR3 bases: TGTGCCAGCAGCTTGGGGGGGCGAGCCAAAAACATTCAGTACTTC. As protein: CASSLGGRAKNIQYF.

The chain carries TRBV28 and TRBJ1-1; 10 nucleotides agree with TRBD1. V shed 2 bases and J 11 bases; nucleotides not matched to a gene: 2. The germline gives CDR1 MDHEN, CDR2 SYDVKM. The CDR3 runs 12 residues. Here the CDR3 reads CASSLADRGAFF. The CDR3 nucleotides are TGTGCCAGCAGTTTAGCGGACAGGGGGGCTTTCTTT.

The rearrangement links TRBV14 to TRBJ2-3; D might be TRBD2 (5 bases). Germline loops: CDR1 SGHDN, CDR2 FVKESK. With 4 bases removed from V and 4 bases from J, the gap between germline ends came to 9 bases. The CDR3 totals 13 residues. CDR3 in amino acids: CASSLSGADTQYF. DNA for the CDR3: TGTGCCAGCAGCCTCAGCGGCGCAGATACGCAGTATTTT.